The 14 T cell receptor beta chains in this list originate from one sample, sequenced in a study of cytomegalovirus exposure and HLA in healthy donors. The method was immunoSEQ multiplex PCR; TCRdb's version includes in-frame clones alone and lacks a portion of them. In the table there are about 83,000 clones, about 96% of which are singletons. Sequencing was performed on PBMCs. The origin of the receptors is a woman aged 18-29 years in good health and CMV-seronegative.

The chain couples TRBV13 to TRBJ2-1; 7 nucleotides match TRBD2. The CDR3 runs 16 residues. Germline assignment: CDR1 PRHDT and CDR2 FYEKMQ (reference sequence). Trimming removed 1 base from V and 10 bases from J; junction bases left unmatched: 13. This CDR3 is CASSLEGALRREEQFF. The DNA of the CDR3 is TGTGCCAGCAGCTTAGAAGGGGCCCTTAGGCGGGAGGAGCAGTTCTTC. Full variable domain (outside the CDR3, taken from reference TRBV13 and TRBJ2-1): AAGVIQSPRHLIKEKRETATLKCYPIPRHDTVYWYQQGPGQDPQFLISFYEKMQSDKGSIPDRFSAQQFSDYHSELNMSSLELGDSALYFCASSLEGALRREEQFFGPGTRLTVL.

This rearrangement joins TRBV10-1 to TRBJ1-6; 8 bases align to TRBD1. The germline V gene encodes CDR1 WNHNN and CDR2 SYGVQD (reference sequence). The CDR3 is 13 amino acids. The V segment lost 7 bases and the J segment 6 bases; nucleotides outside the gene matches: 2. Here the CDR3 DNA reads TGCGCCAGCAACGACAGGGGTAATTCACCCCTCCACTTT. Translation gives CASNDRGNSPLHF.

V and J are TRBV5-6 and TRBJ1-4; 8 bases line up with TRBD1. Germline CDR1 reads SGHDT; CDR2 reads YYEEEE. The V gene end was trimmed by 4 bases and the J gene end by 8 bases; junction bases not matched to a gene: 7. CDR3 size: 14 residues. The CDR3 region is CASSPGGAGEKLFF. CDR3 in DNA: TGTGCCAGCAGCCCAGGGGGCGCGGGGGAAAAACTGTTTTTT.

The chain combines TRBV2 with TRBJ1-4; D gene uncertain. CDR1 and CDR2 (germline): SNHLY, FYNNEI. The length of the CDR3 is 13 residues. The V end was cut by 11 bases, the J end by 7 bases, with 17 bases between. CDR3 in DNA: TGTGCCGTCTCGACCGGGAGCGGTGAAAAACTGTTTTTT. Amino acids: CAVSTGSGEKLFF.

The rearrangement joins TRBV18 to TRBJ2-7; D remains unclear. V dropped 6 bases and J dropped 7 bases, with 25 bases sitting between them. Germline V gene data show CDR1 as KGHSH and CDR2 as LQKENI. This CDR3 is 16 amino acids long. CDR3 sequence (DNA): TGTGCCAGCTCCCCGGTCACGGGTGCCCCAGTCGTAGAGCAGTACTTC. Protein sequence: CASSPVTGAPVVEQYF.

This chain connects TRBV9 to TRBJ2-5; the match to TRBD1 covers 7 bases. J gave up 1 base and V 2 bases, and 14 bases lay outside the gene matches. Germline V gene data show CDR1 as SGDLS and CDR2 as YYNGEE. The CDR3 is 18 amino acids. In DNA, the CDR3 is TGTGCCAGCAGCGTGGGGACACCTCTCAGGGGGATCCAAGAGACCCAGTACTTC. Amino acid sequence: CASSVGTPLRGIQETQYF.

This chain connects TRBV7-2 to TRBJ2-3; TRBD2 matches 12 bases. The CDR3 spans 14 residues. CDR1 is SGHTA and CDR2 is FQGNSA in the germline V gene. The CDR3 loop is CATRTSGTTDTQYF. As DNA, the CDR3 is TGTGCAACGCGGACTAGCGGGACAACAGATACGCAGTATTTT. The complete variable domain, with remaining parts taken from reference TRBV7-2 and TRBJ2-3, reads GAGVSQSPSNKVTEKGKDVELRCDPISGHTALYWYRQSLGQGLEFLIYFQGNSAPDKSGLPSDRFSAERTGGSVSTLTIQRTQQEDSAVYLCATRTSGTTDTQYFGPGTRLTVL.

V gene TRBV6-6 combines with J gene TRBJ2-7, with 7 bases identical to TRBD2. The CDR3 loop spans 14 amino acids. The trim removed 5 bases at V and 4 bases at J, leaving 8 bases unmatched. Germline-derived CDR1 and CDR2 are MNHNY and SVGAGI (reference sequence). For the CDR3, the DNA is TGTGCCAGCAGTGATATAGCGGGTCTATACGAGCAGTACTTC. This sequence encodes CASSDIAGLYEQYF.

The genes are TRBV7-2 and TRBJ1-3; TRBD1 aligns across 11 bases. CDR3 size: 18 residues. Trimming took 4 bases from V and 4 from J; bases not matched to a gene: 12. The germline CDR1 and CDR2 sequences are SGHTA and FQGNSA. The CDR3 nucleotides read TGTGCCAGCAGCTCTAGGGGAGGACAGGGGGCGCGCGGAAACACCATATATTTT. It specifies CASSSRGGQGARGNTIYF.

The chain combines TRBV4-2 with TRBJ2-7; D perhaps matches TRBD2 (5 bases). Trimming left V 3 bases short and J 2 bases short, with 17 bases between. The CDR3 sequence is 16 residues long. Germline CDR1 LGHNA, CDR2 YNFKEQ. The CDR3 reads CASSQAWAGNAYEQYF. CDR3 in DNA: TGTGCCAGCAGCCAGGCCTGGGCGGGCAACGCCTACGAGCAGTACTTC.

The rearrangement joins TRBV13 to TRBJ1-2, with D perhaps TRBD1 (6 bases). Germline CDR1 reads PRHDT; CDR2 reads FYEKMQ (reference sequence). The CDR3 loop spans 14 amino acids. Trimming left V 5 bases short and J 4 bases short, with 14 bases between. The CDR3 here is CASSKSQGIYGYTF. CDR3 DNA sequence: TGTGCCAGCAGCAAGTCCCAGGGGATCTATGGCTACACCTTC.

The J gene is TRBJ1-1, the V gene TRBV19, with D perhaps TRBD1 (5 bases). The CDR3 runs to 14 residues. In germline, CDR1 is LNHDA, CDR2 SQIVND (reference sequence). V lost 3 bases and J 3 bases, leaving 11 bases between the germline ends. The CDR3 reads CASSMGSGYTEAFF. The CDR3 DNA follows: TGTGCCAGTAGTATGGGGTCAGGGTACACTGAAGCTTTCTTT.

The rearrangement uses TRBV14 and TRBJ1-2; unclear D gene. Germline assignment: CDR1 SGHDN and CDR2 FVKESK. V was clipped by 2 bases and J by 2 bases, with 15 bases between them. This CDR3 is 16 amino acids long. The chain's CDR3 is CASSQNLDGGNYGYTF. In nucleotides, the CDR3 is TGTGCCAGCAGCCAAAACCTCGACGGAGGGAACTATGGCTACACCTTC.

Details on this clone: At one of its ends the junction is not consistent with the germline gene, which may arise from a read error. The rearrangement joins TRBV7-9 to TRBJ1-2, with TRBD1 as a possible D gene (5 bases). Germline CDR1 SEHNR, CDR2 FQNEAQ (reference sequence). This CDR3 is 15 amino acids long. The CDR3 DNA is TGTGCCAGCAGCTTAAGGGCTGCGGGGGACTATAGCTACACCTTC. Amino acid sequence: CASSLRAAGDYSYTF.